These 25 T cell receptor beta chains originate from one sample sequenced in a study of regulatory T cells in long-lasting Graves disease (TCRdb year 2021). According to the study, the label for this sample's time point signals: persistent/refractory GD, antithyroid drugs over 5 years with positive TRAb. For both TCR sequencing and RNA sequencing, RNA was extracted from PBMCs using TRIzol. Library preparation was by multiplex PCR. Data came from an Illumina HiSeq 4000. TCR beta libraries were built with iRepertoire HTBI primers and Arm-PCR amplification of CDR3 regions. TCRdb reanalyzed the raw reads on its own, using fastp at Q25 for trimming and MiXCR for clone calling, and kept in-frame beta chains. Every CDR3 protein is listed once, alongside the most common genes and DNA of its rows. The sample includes fewer than 450,000 distinct CDR3 sequences, with around 22% observed a single time. Roughly 28% of the sample comes from the top ten.

The starting material was peripheral blood mononuclear cells (PBMCs), obtained when the disease was refractory, from a patient treated with antithyroid drugs. These receptors came from a female donor with Graves disease.

This clonotype was found once. The rearrangement links TRBV15 to TRBJ2-1; 7 bases align to TRBD1. Germline values: CDR1 LNHNV, CDR2 YYDKDF (reference sequence). The V gene end was trimmed by 1 base and the J gene end by 5 bases; junction bases not matched to a gene: 2. The CDR3 is 14 amino acids. The CDR3 DNA sequence: TGTGCCACCAGCAGAGCGGGGACAGACAATGAGCAGTTCTTC. It yields the protein CATSRAGTDNEQFF.

This chain links TRBV30 with TRBJ1-5; D is undetermined. V lost 3 bases to trimming and J lost 2 bases, with 14 bases between them. The CDR3 loop spans 15 amino acids. Germline CDR1 reads GTSNPN; CDR2 reads SVGIG (reference sequence). CDR3 coding DNA: TGTGCCTGGAGCTTGCGGCCCGGGGGCAATCAGCCCCAGCATTTT. Translated: CAWSLRPGGNQPQHF.

There are many counts of this clonotype. CDR3 amino acids: CASSFSPGADTYEQYF. CDR3 sequence (DNA): TGTGCCAGCAGCTTCTCTCCCGGGGCAGACACCTACGAGCAGTACTTC. The chain couples TRBV7-9 to TRBJ2-7; perhaps D is TRBD1 or TRBD2 (5 bases each). CDR1 is SEHNR and CDR2 is FQNEAQ in the germline V gene (reference sequence). V lost 3 bases to trimming and J lost 2 bases, with 17 bases between them. The CDR3 is made up of 16 amino acids.

This chain joins TRBV28 and TRBJ1-5, with 9 bases identical to TRBD1. Per germline, CDR1 MDHEN and CDR2 SYDVKM. There are 15 residues in the CDR3. Trimming at V came to 2 bases and at J to 2 bases, leaving 1 base not matched to a gene. This CDR3 is CASSLRDRGNQPQHF. CDR3 nucleotides: TGTGCCAGCAGTTTAAGGGACAGGGGCAATCAGCCCCAGCATTTT.

The gene calls are TRBV27 and TRBJ2-3; 9 bases are a match to TRBD1. The CDR3 is 16 amino acids. Germline V gene sequence: CDR1 MNHEY, CDR2 SMNVEV (reference sequence). Germline trimming cut 5 bases from V and 4 bases from J; bases unmatched to any gene: 10. CDR3 sequence: CASSTIDRGSSDTQYF. The CDR3 DNA reads as TGTGCCAGCAGTACGATCGACAGGGGGAGCTCAGATACGCAGTATTTT.

A few counts support this clonotype. In DNA form, the CDR3 reads TGTGCCAGCAAGGCGGATACCGGGGAGCTGTTTTTT. This translates into CASKADTGELFF. The genes are TRBV7-9 and TRBJ2-2; D call uncertain. V shed 7 bases and J shed 5 bases, with 8 bases lying between them. Germline CDR1 and CDR2: SEHNR and FQNEAQ (reference sequence). There are 12 residues in the CDR3.

The table lists this clonotype with a few counts. The chain recombines TRBV6-2 or TRBV6-3 with TRBJ2-7; D might be TRBD2 (5 bases). Trimming removed 5 bases at V and 7 bases at J, with 18 bases between. CDR3 length: 14 amino acids. Per the germline V gene, CDR1 is MNHEY and CDR2 is SVGEGT. The CDR3 region has the DNA TGTGCCAGCAGTGAATGGGCGCTAGCAAGGGAGCAGTACTTC. Protein product: CASSEWALAREQYF.

This chain connects TRBV7-2 to TRBJ2-7; 14 nucleotides agree with TRBD2. Germline V lookup: CDR1 SGHTA, CDR2 FQGNSA. The junction had 4 bases not matched to a gene; V was cut back by 0 bases and J by 6 bases. The CDR3 is made up of 16 amino acids. The DNA for the CDR3 is TGTGCCAGCAGCTTAGCATCGGGACTAGCGGGAGCCGAGCAGTACTTC. Residues: CASSLASGLAGAEQYF. Supplemented by reference TRBV7-2 and TRBJ2-7, the full variable domain reads GAGVSQSPSNKVTEKGKDVELRCDPISGHTALYWYRQSLGQGLEFLIYFQGNSAPDKSGLPSDRFSAERTGGSVSTLTIQRTQQEDSAVYLCASSLASGLAGAEQYFGPGTRLTVT.

This clonotype occurred a few times. This chain uses TRBV18 with TRBJ2-7; no firm D call. This CDR3 comprises 13 residues. The germline V and J ends were trimmed by 8 bases and 4 bases, with 15 bases remaining between them. Germline V gives CDR1 KGHSH, CDR2 LQKENI. CDR3 region: CASASRMSYEQYF. CDR3 nucleotides: TGTGCCAGCGCTTCAAGGATGTCTTACGAGCAGTACTTC. Filled out from reference TRBV18 and TRBJ2-7, the complete variable domain reads NAGVMQNPRHLVRRRGQEARLRCSPMKGHSHVYWYRQLPEEGLKFMVYLQKENIIDESGMPKERFSAEFPKEGPSILRIQQVVRGDSAAYFCASASRMSYEQYFGPGTRLTVT.

V usage is TRBV10-3 and J usage is TRBJ2-7, with 7 bases matching TRBD2. Germline V gene lookup returns CDR1 ENHRY and CDR2 SYGVKD. J gave up 0 bases and V 4 bases, and 9 bases lay outside the gene matches. The length of the CDR3 is 16 residues. The CDR3 loop is CAISASLADSSYEQYF. CDR3 coding DNA: TGTGCCATCAGTGCCTCCCTAGCGGATAGCTCCTACGAGCAGTACTTC.

This clonotype was counted at least ten times. The rearrangement uses TRBV11-2 and TRBJ1-2, with D possibly TRBD1 on 5 matching bases. V gave up 6 bases and J gave up 7 bases, with 12 bases separating them. Per the germline V gene, CDR1 is SGHAT and CDR2 is FQNNGV. The CDR3 covers 12 residues. The DNA of the CDR3 is TGTGCCAGCAGTCACGGGGGACTTGGCTACACCTTC. Translated, it gives CASSHGGLGYTF.

This clonotype has just a few counts. The rearrangement links TRBV29-1 to TRBJ1-2, with TRBD1 matching over 7 bases. CDR3 length: 12 residues. The germline gives CDR1 SQVTM, CDR2 ANQGSEA. Trimming removed 4 bases from V and 2 bases from J; junction bases left unmatched: 1. CDR3 amino acids: CSVVDRNYGYTF. CDR3 nucleotide sequence: TGCAGCGTTGTGGACAGGAACTATGGCTACACCTTC.

This clonotype was detected ten times or more. The rearrangement links TRBV28 to TRBJ2-7, with D possibly matching TRBD2 (6 bases). The length of the CDR3 is 15 residues. V was trimmed by 7 bases and J by 5 bases, leaving 21 bases between them. Per germline, CDR1 MDHEN and CDR2 SYDVKM. DNA for the CDR3: TGTGCCAGCACACAACGGGAGACCGAAATACACGAGCAGTACTTC. This codes for CASTQRETEIHEQYF.

The V gene is TRBV6-1, the J gene TRBJ2-7; D gene unclear. The germline CDR1 and CDR2 sequences are MNHNS and SASEGT. CDR3 length equals 11 residues. With 6 bases removed from V and 3 bases from J, the gap between germline ends came to 6 bases. For the CDR3, the DNA is TGTGCCAGCAGGGACCTCTACGAGCAGTACTTC. Its translation: CASRDLYEQYF.

This clonotype has at least ten counts. The gene calls are TRBV2 and TRBJ2-7, with D hard to call. CDR1 SNHLY and CDR2 FYNNEI come from the germline V gene. The CDR3 contains 12 residues. Trimming took 8 bases from V and 4 from J, leaving 12 bases between them. The CDR3 coding sequence is TGTGCCAGCGGCCTCATGCATTACGAGCAGTACTTC. Amino acids: CASGLMHYEQYF.

The gene calls are TRBV2 and TRBJ2-6; 9 bases fit TRBD1. CDR1 is SNHLY, CDR2 FYNNEI, per germline. CDR3 length equals 19 residues. After removal of 6 bases from V and 2 bases from J, the junction contained 14 bases not matched to a gene. The CDR3 bases are TGTGCCAGCAGCCCTCTACCGACAGGGGGAGGGCCTGGGGCCAACGTCCTGACTTTC. Its translation: CASSPLPTGGGPGANVLTF.

The chain recombines TRBV29-1 with TRBJ2-7; 8 nucleotides align to TRBD2. Germline V gene lookup returns CDR1 SQVTM and CDR2 ANQGSEA. J gave up 1 base and V 4 bases, and 18 bases lay outside the gene matches. This CDR3 is 18 amino acids long. The CDR3 region has the DNA TGCAGCGTTGTGAGGCCATTTGGACTAGCCGACGATTCCTACGAGCAGTACTTC. Its protein is CSVVRPFGLADDSYEQYF.

This clonotype was counted a single time. The rearrangement joins TRBV20-1 to TRBJ1-5, with a possible D match to TRBD1 (6 bases). The CDR3 loop spans 15 amino acids. From germline, CDR1 is DFQATT and CDR2 SNEGSKA (reference sequence). With 3 bases removed from V and 4 bases from J, the gap between germline ends came to 16 bases. CDR3 sequence: CSASWRGRGNQPQHF. The CDR3 coding sequence is TGCAGTGCTAGTTGGCGGGGGCGCGGTAATCAGCCCCAGCATTTT.

The chain uses TRBV7-7 and TRBJ2-2, with TRBD2 as a possible D gene (5 bases). V was shortened by 2 bases and J by 1 base, with 11 bases between the two germline ends. CDR1 and CDR2 from the germline V gene are SSHAT and FNYEAQ (reference sequence). The CDR3 extends over 16 amino acids. CDR3 DNA sequence: TGTGCCAGCAGCTTATATGTGGAGGAGAACACCGGGGAGCTGTTTTTT. Amino acids: CASSLYVEENTGELFF.

The genes are TRBV2 and TRBJ2-1; TRBD1 might be the D (6 bases). From germline, CDR1 is SNHLY and CDR2 FYNNEI. The CDR3 extends over 15 amino acids. V lost 6 bases, J lost 0 bases, and 12 bases lay in between. The CDR3 loop is CASRLGTSSYNEQFF. The CDR3, as DNA: TGTGCCAGCAGACTGGGGACAAGCTCCTACAATGAGCAGTTCTTC.

This CDR3 reads CASSGQGPIIQYF. The CDR3 DNA sequence: TGTGCCAGCAGTGGACAGGGCCCGATCATTCAGTACTTC. The chain couples TRBV12-3 or TRBV12-4 to TRBJ2-4; 8 bases match TRBD1. The CDR3 totals 13 residues. Trimming removed 5 bases from V and 9 bases from J; junction bases left unmatched: 6.

This clonotype was recorded many times. The chain carries TRBV30 and TRBJ2-4, with 8 bases aligning to TRBD2. Germline V gene data show CDR1 as GTSNPN and CDR2 as SVGIG (reference sequence). The CDR3 length is 13 residues. With V trimmed by 5 bases and J by 9 bases, 9 bases remained unmatched. The CDR3 bases are TGTGCCTGGGCGCCAGGGGCGGGGGGCATTCAGTACTTC. Its translation is CAWAPGAGGIQYF.

The rearrangement joins TRBV6-2 or TRBV6-3 to TRBJ1-5, with 8 bases matching TRBD1. The V gene's germline CDR1 is MNHEY and CDR2 SVGEGT. This CDR3 region has 16 residues. V was pared by 5 bases and J by 5 bases, with 11 bases of the junction left unmatched. CDR3 residues: CASSEAPGGGYQPQHF. The CDR3, as DNA: TGTGCCAGCAGTGAAGCTCCAGGGGGCGGTTATCAGCCCCAGCATTTT.

Comments on this clonotype: The junction shows a germline mismatch at one end, possibly a read error. The chain carries TRBV18 and TRBJ2-7, with no clear D. Germline assignment: CDR1 KGHSH and CDR2 LQKENI. This CDR3 contains 13 residues. DNA for the CDR3: TGTGCCAGCTCAGCACCGGGCTCCTACGAGCAGTACTTC. It encodes CASSAPGSYEQYF. Drawing the rest from reference TRBV18 and TRBJ2-7, the complete variable domain is NAGVMQNPRHLVRRRGQEARLRCSPMKGHSHVYWYRQLPEEGLKFMVYLQKENIIDESGMPKERFSAEFPKEGPSILRIQQVVRGDSAAYFCASSAPGSYEQYFGPGTRLTVT.

This clonotype was found a few times. The J gene is TRBJ1-2, the V gene TRBV24-1; maybe TRBD1 (5 bases). V dropped 4 bases and J dropped 8 bases, with 19 bases sitting between them. Germline-derived CDR1 and CDR2 are KGHDR and SFDVKD. This CDR3 has 15 amino acids. This CDR3 reads CATSDGPGQGGGYTF. The CDR3 bases are TGTGCCACCAGTGACGGCCCAGGGCAGGGAGGAGGCTACACCTTC.